This T cell receptor (beta chain) was recovered during a study of blood T cell repertoires in COVID-19. V dropped 5 bases and J dropped 5; count of bases not matched to a gene: 11. The CDR3 contains 17 residues. CDR1 SGHVS and CDR2 FQNEAQ come from the germline V gene. The table came from immunoSEQ multiplex PCR; TCRdb's copy has only in-frame clones and leaves some out. This table has roughly 190,000 clones, 84% appearing once. The gene calls are TRBV7-8 and TRBJ2-1; 11 bases map to TRBD2. Source material: peripheral blood. The TCR originated in a man aged 30 to 39 with active or convalescent COVID-19. CDR3 nucleotide sequence: TGTGCCAGCAGCCAAGAGGGGGGACTAGCGGCCCACAATGAGCAGTTCTTC. This sequence encodes CASSQEGGLAAHNEQFF.